This T cell receptor (beta chain) emerged from a study of blood T cell repertoires in COVID-19. For the study at large: COVID-19 samples from acute and convalescent phases originated in the United States, Italy and Spain. From T cells, B-cell-depleted T cells, or PBMCs came the material, which was cDNA or gDNA.

Per the original data handling: Amplification with reference gene primers provided the estimates of nucleated cell counts. Data came from immunoSEQ multiplex PCR; TCRdb stores just in-frame clones and leaves some out. The V and J calls and the clone size are those of that table, but D and trimming were determined from the DNA. This sample has roughly 79,000 clones, with 87% found just once. The CDR3 spans 14 residues. V lost 3 bases and J lost 7, with 16 bases in between. Germline CDR1 is SGHRS and CDR2 is YFSETQ. The specimen was peripheral blood. V usage is TRBV5-1 and J usage is TRBJ1-1; weak D call: TRBD1 (6 bases). The TCR originated in a woman older than 75 with active or convalescent COVID-19. The CDR3 DNA follows: TGCGCCAGCAGCTGGACCTTTGACAGGCGTGAAGCTTTCTTT. It is translated as CASSWTFDRREAFF.